This entry lists 27 T cell receptor beta chains sequenced from one sample in a study of blood T cells in healthy people across ages. Together with a sample-barcoded 5' primer, a J-beta primer mix was included in a second PCR lasting roughly 7 to 11 cycles. TCRdb itself ran the 5' RACE reads through MiXCR, one entry per CDR3 protein. The sample consists of around 700,000 distinct CDR3 sequences, more than 20% of them appearing once. This sample also appeared in a second study, on T cells of mothers and their children.

Sequencing was done on a sample of blood. The receptors were sampled from a boy between 5 and 17 years old in good health.

The genes are TRBV7-2 and TRBJ2-5; 8 nucleotides agree with TRBD2. CDR3 length equals 11 residues. The V gene end was trimmed by 10 bases and the J gene end by 13 bases; junction bases not matched to a gene: 11. Germline-derived CDR1 and CDR2 are SGHTA and FQGNSA. The CDR3 sequence: CATTPGGLWYF. The DNA of the CDR3 is TGTGCCACTACTCCGGGGGGGTTATGGTACTTC.

The V call is TRBV6-5, the J call TRBJ2-1, with 8 bases that match TRBD1. V lost 1 base and J lost 5; bases outside the gene matches: 4. The length of the CDR3 is 15 residues. Germline lookup yields CDR1 MNHEY and CDR2 SVGAGI. The CDR3 sequence: CASSYYNRGNNEQFF. The CDR3 nucleotides read TGTGCCAGCAGTTACTATAACAGGGGGAACAATGAGCAGTTCTTC.

This clonotype was seen more than once but under ten times. The chain combines TRBV20-1 with TRBJ2-3, with D possibly being TRBD2 (5 bases). There are 13 residues in the CDR3. The ends were cut back, 3 bases at V and 0 bases at J, with 7 bases in the middle. CDR1 and CDR2 (germline): DFQATT, SNEGSKA (reference sequence). CDR3 loop: CSASGVSTDTQYF. CDR3 nucleotides: TGCAGTGCTAGCGGGGTTAGCACAGATACGCAGTATTTT.

In this sample, this clonotype turned up a few times. The V call is TRBV7-3, the J call TRBJ2-5; 10 bases are shared with TRBD2. Germline V CDR1 and CDR2: SGHTA, FQGTGA. The CDR3 length is 13 residues. After removal of 2 bases from V and 10 bases from J, the junction contained 4 bases not matched to a gene. CDR3 loop: CASSLGTSERQYF. The CDR3, as DNA: TGTGCCAGCAGCTTAGGGACTAGCGAGCGCCAGTACTTC.

This chain connects TRBV7-9 to TRBJ2-5; possibly TRBD1 for D (6 bases). V gave up 5 bases and J gave up 4 bases, with 11 bases separating them. Germline lookup yields CDR1 SEHNR and CDR2 FQNEAQ (reference sequence). The CDR3 runs 13 residues. The CDR3 DNA is TGTGCCAGCAGCCCCCGGACAGTAGAGACCCAGTACTTC. This gives the protein CASSPRTVETQYF.

The sample holds a few counts of this clonotype. The chain carries TRBV28 and TRBJ2-4, with D perhaps matching TRBD2 (6 bases). V lost 6 bases to trimming and J lost 4 bases, with 28 bases between them. The CDR3 length is 19 residues. Germline loops: CDR1 MDHEN, CDR2 SYDVKM. The CDR3 bases are TGTGCCAGCAGGGCGCCAGCGGGCACCACAACGAACCCAAAAAACATTCAGTACTTC. This gives the protein CASRAPAGTTTNPKNIQYF.

This clonotype was observed a few times. J is TRBJ2-3 and V is TRBV3-1, with 11 bases that match TRBD2. The J segment lost 8 bases and the V segment lost 2 bases, leaving 18 bases of the junction unmatched. The germline V gene has CDR1 LGHDT and CDR2 YNNKEL (reference sequence). This CDR3 comprises 19 residues. The CDR3, as DNA: TGTGCCAGCAGCCAACGTAGCGGGAGGGCCGAAGGTCGGTTTACTACGCAGTATTTT. It specifies CASSQRSGRAEGRFTTQYF.

V usage is TRBV15 and J usage is TRBJ1-4; the match to TRBD1 covers 7 bases. Germline-derived CDR1 and CDR2 are LNHNV and YYDKDF (reference sequence). The V gene end was trimmed by 0 bases and the J gene end by 4 bases; junction bases not matched to a gene: 5. The CDR3 loop spans 16 amino acids. The CDR3 loop reads CATSRELQGDNEKLFF. The CDR3 nucleotides are TGTGCCACCAGCAGAGAGCTGCAGGGGGATAATGAAAAACTGTTTTTT.

This clonotype was recorded a few times. The V call is TRBV11-3, the J call TRBJ1-1; weak D call: TRBD1 (5 bases). V was trimmed by 6 bases and J by 2 bases, leaving 19 bases between them. The length of the CDR3 is 16 residues. Per germline, CDR1 SGHNT and CDR2 YENEEA. The DNA for the CDR3 is TGTGCCAGCAGGACTGGTGCCTATCAGGGTAACACTGAAGCTTTCTTT. As protein: CASRTGAYQGNTEAFF.

The rearrangement joins TRBV7-2 to TRBJ2-5; D is perhaps TRBD1 (6 bases). The length of the CDR3 is 16 residues. The germline CDR1 and CDR2 sequences are SGHTA and FQGNSA. The V end was cut by 1 base, the J end by 1 base, with 13 bases between. CDR3 sequence reads: CASSLGQGLFQETQYF. Written as DNA, the CDR3 is TGTGCCAGCAGCTTAGGTCAGGGGCTTTTCCAAGAGACCCAGTACTTC.

The chain links TRBV4-2 to TRBJ2-2; a possible D gene is TRBD1 (7 bases). Looked up from germline, CDR1 is LGHNA and CDR2 is YNFKEQ. CDR3 length: 16 residues. Trimming shortened V by 2 bases and J by 6 bases, and 16 bases separated the two germline ends. Here the CDR3 DNA reads TGTGCCAGCAGCCAACCAGACAGGGAGGTATCCGGGGAGCTGTTTTTT. It translates to CASSQPDREVSGELFF.

In this sample, this clonotype turned up a few times. The chain uses TRBV2 and TRBJ2-5; TRBD2 agrees at 8 bases. The J call could be wrong; TRBJ2-1 is a better fit for the DNA end. Germline values: CDR1 SNHLY, CDR2 FYNNEI. The CDR3 runs to 11 residues. CDR3 sequence (DNA): TGTGCCAGCAGGCTAGCGGGTTGGCAGTTCTTC. This codes for CASRLAGWQFF.

A few counts support this clonotype. V gene TRBV3-1 combines with J gene TRBJ2-5; 7 bases line up with TRBD2. The CDR3 is 13 residues long. The germline CDR1 and CDR2 sequences are LGHDT and YNNKEL (reference sequence). Unmatched junction bases numbered 7, after V lost 7 bases and J lost 5 bases. CDR3 residues: CASIRTSGETQYF. CDR3 nucleotides: TGTGCCAGCATTCGGACTAGTGGCGAGACCCAGTACTTC.

This clonotype was seen a few times. The CDR3 loop is CASSLDLGPTGELFF. For the CDR3, the DNA is TGTGCCAGCAGCTTGGACCTAGGGCCCACCGGGGAGCTGTTTTTT. The V and J genes are TRBV7-3 and TRBJ2-2; D gene ambiguous. Germline CDR1 is SGHTA and CDR2 is FQGTGA. This CDR3 spans 15 amino acids. Trimming left V 3 bases short and J 4 bases short, with 12 bases between.

V is TRBV19 and J is TRBJ2-1; no reliable D call. The length of the CDR3 is 13 residues. Germline lookup yields CDR1 LNHDA and CDR2 SQIVND (reference sequence). Trimming removed 3 bases at V and 2 bases at J, with 5 bases between. CDR3 in amino acids: CASSIVTYNEQFF. Here the CDR3 DNA reads TGTGCCAGTAGTATCGTGACCTACAATGAGCAGTTCTTC.

The chain combines TRBV15 with TRBJ2-7; the D gene is possibly TRBD2 (5 bases). The CDR3 runs 14 residues. The ends were cut back, 3 bases at V and 3 bases at J, with 12 bases in the middle. Germline V gives CDR1 LNHNV, CDR2 YYDKDF (reference sequence). In nucleotides, the CDR3 is TGTGCCACCAGCAGTCGACAAGGGAGCTACGAGCAGTACTTC. The encoded protein is CATSSRQGSYEQYF.

With respect to this clonotype: This CDR3 is missing its conserved last phenylalanine or tryptophan, likely due to a read error. This chain links TRBV6-5 with TRBJ2-5; perhaps TRBD1 as D (6 bases). The V end was cut by 6 bases, the J end by 2 bases, with 13 bases between. The length of the CDR3 is 14 residues. CDR1 and CDR2 from the germline V gene are MNHEY and SVGAGI. The CDR3 loop is CASSPPTGQETQYL. DNA for the CDR3: TGTGCCAGCAGCCCTCCGACAGGTCAAGAGACCCAGTACCTC.

This clonotype showed up just a few times. The rearrangement joins TRBV18 to TRBJ1-1; a weak D match, TRBD1 (5 bases). Germline loops: CDR1 KGHSH, CDR2 LQKENI. This CDR3 is built from 16 residues. V was shortened by 2 bases and J by 4 bases, with 17 bases between the two germline ends. As DNA, the CDR3 is TGTGCCAGCTCACCAGGGCAGGGAGGGTTTGGCACTGAAGCTTTCTTT. Amino acids: CASSPGQGGFGTEAFF.

This clonotype showed up just a few times. The CDR3 DNA is TGTGCCAGCAGCCTGCTAGGTGTGGGCCCCACTGTGGATGAGCAGTTCTTC. As protein: CASSLLGVGPTVDEQFF. The chain employs TRBV7-8 and TRBJ2-1; no reliable D call. Germline CDR1 is SGHVS and CDR2 is FQNEAQ. The CDR3 has 17 residues. Trimming shortened V by 5 bases and J by 8 bases, and 25 bases separated the two germline ends.

V and J are TRBV19 and TRBJ2-5; D may be TRBD2 (6 bases). The assigned J gene may be wrong: the sequence end matches TRBJ2-1 better. The CDR3 sequence is 14 residues long. Germline values: CDR1 LNHDA, CDR2 SQIVND (reference sequence). The CDR3 is CASSSGVWGNEQFF. The CDR3 DNA follows: TGTGCCAGTAGTAGCGGGGTCTGGGGGAATGAGCAGTTCTTC.

This chain links TRBV12-3 or TRBV12-4 with TRBJ1-2; TRBD1 is a possible D gene (6 bases). V was cut by 3 bases and J by 8 bases, with 25 bases left in between. The CDR3 is made up of 17 amino acids. CDR3 DNA sequence: TGTGCCAGCAGTTTTTATACCGGGACAAAGGGCGGAGAAGGCTACACCTTC. Protein product: CASSFYTGTKGGEGYTF.

V is TRBV9 and J is TRBJ2-5; D gene ambiguous. The V end was cut by 0 bases, the J end by 5 bases, with 5 bases between. In germline, CDR1 is SGDLS, CDR2 YYNGEE. The CDR3 is 12 amino acids. The CDR3: CASSVGMETQYF. The CDR3 coding sequence is TGTGCCAGCAGCGTAGGCATGGAGACCCAGTACTTC.

This clonotype was seen a handful of times. V usage is TRBV29-1 and J usage is TRBJ2-7; the D gene is possibly TRBD1 (6 bases). The CDR3 length is 14 residues. Per germline, CDR1 SQVTM and CDR2 ANQGSEA. The V gene lost 4 bases and the J gene lost 1 base, with 14 bases spanning the gap. Written as DNA, the CDR3 is TGCAGCGTTGTGATTCCTACAGGGTCCTACGAGCAGTACTTC. Translated: CSVVIPTGSYEQYF.

J is TRBJ2-1 and V is TRBV6-6; 9 bases fit TRBD2. V shed 5 bases and J 3 bases; nucleotides not matched to a gene: 2. Germline loops: CDR1 MNHNY, CDR2 SVGAGI (reference sequence). This CDR3 spans 14 amino acids. The CDR3 here is CASSTTSGYNEQFF. In DNA, the CDR3 is TGTGCCAGCAGTACGACTAGCGGCTACAATGAGCAGTTCTTC.

A few counts support this clonotype. The chain couples TRBV5-1 to TRBJ2-1; D is possibly TRBD2 (7 bases). V lost 4 bases and J 3 bases, leaving 14 bases between the germline ends. Germline values: CDR1 SGHRS, CDR2 YFSETQ. The CDR3 totals 15 residues. CDR3: CASSRLGGDYNEQFF. The CDR3 DNA is TGCGCCAGCAGCCGGTTAGGGGGGGACTACAATGAGCAGTTCTTC.

This clonotype showed up just a few times. The rearrangement uses TRBV7-9 and TRBJ1-2; perhaps TRBD1 as D (5 bases). V was clipped by 6 bases and J by 1 base, with 9 bases between them. Germline V lookup: CDR1 SEHNR, CDR2 FQNEAQ (reference sequence). The CDR3 is 13 amino acids. The chain's CDR3 is CASRQGINYGYTF. DNA for the CDR3: TGTGCCAGCAGGCAGGGAATTAACTATGGCTACACCTTC.

This clonotype has a handful of counts. This chain connects TRBV9 to TRBJ1-2; possible D gene TRBD1, 5 bases. Germline V gene lookup returns CDR1 SGDLS and CDR2 YYNGEE. This CDR3 is 15 amino acids long. V lost 3 bases to trimming and J lost 8 bases, with 20 bases between them. This CDR3 is CASSGDRAGDRGYTF. The CDR3 DNA reads TGTGCCAGCAGCGGGGACCGGGCCGGGGATCGGGGCTACACCTTC.